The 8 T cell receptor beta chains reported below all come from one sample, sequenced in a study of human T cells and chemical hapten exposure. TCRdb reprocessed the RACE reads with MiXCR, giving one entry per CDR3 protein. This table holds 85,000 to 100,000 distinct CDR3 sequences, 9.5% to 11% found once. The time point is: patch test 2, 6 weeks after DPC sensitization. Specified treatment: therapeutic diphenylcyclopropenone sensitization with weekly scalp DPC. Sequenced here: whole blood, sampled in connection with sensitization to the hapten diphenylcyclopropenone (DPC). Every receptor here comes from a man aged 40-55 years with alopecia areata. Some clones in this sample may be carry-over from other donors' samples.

In DNA form, the CDR3 reads TGTGCCAGCTCACCTGGTTCCAAGCCGGATGAGCAGTTCTTC. Translation gives CASSPGSKPDEQFF. This rearrangement joins TRBV18 to TRBJ2-1; no firm D call. This CDR3 region has 14 residues. With 3 bases removed from V and 8 bases from J, the gap between germline ends came to 14 bases. The germline gives CDR1 KGHSH, CDR2 LQKENI.

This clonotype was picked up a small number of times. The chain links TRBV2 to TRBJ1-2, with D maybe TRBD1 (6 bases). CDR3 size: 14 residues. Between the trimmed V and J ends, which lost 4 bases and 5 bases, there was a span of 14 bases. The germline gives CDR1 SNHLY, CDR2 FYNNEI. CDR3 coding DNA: TGTGCCAGCAGTGTCGGGGGCGCGGGTTATGGCTACACCTTC. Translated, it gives CASSVGGAGYGYTF.

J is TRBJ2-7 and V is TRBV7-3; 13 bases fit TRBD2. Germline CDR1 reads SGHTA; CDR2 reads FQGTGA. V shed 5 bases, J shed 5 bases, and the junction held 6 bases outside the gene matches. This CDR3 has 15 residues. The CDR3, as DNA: TGTGCCAGCAGCCCGGGACTAGCGGGAATCCACGAGCAGTACTTC. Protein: CASSPGLAGIHEQYF.

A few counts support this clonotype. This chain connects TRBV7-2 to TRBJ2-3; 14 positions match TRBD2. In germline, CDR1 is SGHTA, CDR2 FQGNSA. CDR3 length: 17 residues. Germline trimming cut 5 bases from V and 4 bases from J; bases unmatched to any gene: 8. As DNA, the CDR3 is TGTGCCAGCAGCCCGACTAGCGGGAGGGCCATATCAGATACGCAGTATTTT. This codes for CASSPTSGRAISDTQYF.

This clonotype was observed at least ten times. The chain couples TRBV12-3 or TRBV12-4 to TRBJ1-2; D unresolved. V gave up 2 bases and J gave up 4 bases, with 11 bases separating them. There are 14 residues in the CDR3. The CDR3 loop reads CASSLLARFYGYTF. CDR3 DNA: TGTGCCAGCAGTTTATTAGCTCGATTCTATGGCTACACCTTC.

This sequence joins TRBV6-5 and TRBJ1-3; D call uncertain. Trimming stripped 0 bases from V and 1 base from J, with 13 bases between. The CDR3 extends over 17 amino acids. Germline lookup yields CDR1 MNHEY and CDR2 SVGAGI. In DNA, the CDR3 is TGTGCCAGCAGTTACTCACGGTTGTCCGGATCTGGAAACACCATATATTTT. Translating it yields CASSYSRLSGSGNTIYF.

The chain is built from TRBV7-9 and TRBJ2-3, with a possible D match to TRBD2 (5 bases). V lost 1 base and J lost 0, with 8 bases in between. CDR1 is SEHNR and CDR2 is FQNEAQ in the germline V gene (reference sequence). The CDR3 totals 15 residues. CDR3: CASSLGLTSTDTQYF. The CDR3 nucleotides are TGTGCCAGCAGCTTAGGACTAACTAGCACAGATACGCAGTATTTT.

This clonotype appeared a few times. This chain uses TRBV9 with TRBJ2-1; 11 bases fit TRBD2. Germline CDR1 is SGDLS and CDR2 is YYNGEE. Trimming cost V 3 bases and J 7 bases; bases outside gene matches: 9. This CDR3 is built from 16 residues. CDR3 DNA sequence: TGTGCCAGCAGCGATATTAGCGGGAGGGCCGAAAATGAGCAGTTCTTC. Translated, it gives CASSDISGRAENEQFF.